Listed below are T cell receptor beta chains from one sample, sequenced in a study of cytotoxic CD8 clonotypes in ibrutinib-treated CLL. Here immunoSEQ multiplex PCR was the method, and the copy in TCRdb shows in-frame clones only, minus some. The sample contains 250,000 to 350,000 clones, more than 70% of which appear only once. The specimen was PBMCs, collected at disease progression, from a patient treated with ibrutinib. The receptors were sampled from a human donor with chronic lymphocytic leukemia. The CDR3 runs from the conserved cysteine through the conserved F or W. A D gene is named only where the DNA matches it firmly. Clone size, where shown, is once, few, many, or a class for clones that have expanded.

V gene,J gene,D gene,clone size,CDR3 DNA,CDR3 protein
TRBV7-8,TRBJ2-7,TRBD2,NA,TGTGCCAGCAGCTTAATAATTGGACTCCTAGCGGGCAACTCCTACGAGCAGTACTTC,CASSLIIGLLAGNSYEQYF
TRBV5-1,TRBJ2-1,NA,NA,TGCGCCAGCAGCTTGATGGGCAATGAGCAGTTCTTC,CASSLMGNEQFF
TRBV28,TRBJ1-2,NA,NA,TGTGCCAGCAGTCCCGGACTCCTAAACTATGGCTACACCTTC,CASSPGLLNYGYTF
TRBV11-2,TRBJ2-5,TRBD2,NA,TGTGCCAGCAGCCTTGCGGGGACTACGCCGGCGGAGACCCAGTACTTC,CASSLAGTTPAETQYF
TRBV11-2,TRBJ1-5,NA,NA,TGTGCCAGCAGCTTAAAGGGGTATCAGCCCCAGCATTTT,CASSLKGYQPQHF
TRBV18,TRBJ1-2,TRBD1,once,TGTGCCAGCTCACCGGGACAGGGGAACTATGGCTACACCTTC,CASSPGQGNYGYTF
TRBV18,TRBJ1-3,NA,NA,TGTGCCAGCTCTCCTAAGGCGTCTGGAAACACCATATATTTT,CASSPKASGNTIYF
TRBV19,TRBJ1-1,TRBD1,NA,TGTGCCAGTACTAGGGGGCCAGTAGGAAACACTGAAGCTTTCTTT,CASTRGPVGNTEAFF
TRBV19,TRBJ2-3,NA,NA,TGTGCCAGTAGTCAGGGATCGGCAGATACGCAGTATTTT,CASSQGSADTQYF
TRBV10-1,TRBJ1-5,NA,few,TGCGCCAGCAGCCGGACAGGCAATCAGCCCCAGCATTTT,CASSRTGNQPQHF
TRBV20-1,TRBJ2-3,NA,few,TGCCCCAACCCGACTAATACGCAGTATTTT,CPNPTNTQYF
TRBV5-6,TRBJ1-2,NA,NA,TGTGCCAGCAGACGATGGACAACAGGGAACTATGGCTACACCTTC,CASRRWTTGNYGYTF
TRBV5-5,TRBJ1-5,NA,once,TGTGCCAGCAGCTTAAGGAGCAATCAGCCCCAGCATTTT,CASSLRSNQPQHF
TRBV12-5,TRBJ2-7,TRBD1,few,TGTGCTAGTGGGATGGACTCCGGGACAGGAGACTACGAGCAGTACTTC,CASGMDSGTGDYEQYF
TRBV2,TRBJ1-5,NA,medium-sized,TGTGCCAGCAGTGAAGAGAACCAGCCCCAGCATTTT,CASSEENQPQHF
TRBV7-2,TRBJ1-3,NA,NA,TGTGCCAGCAGCTTCCCGGGGCTGGAAGGAAACACCATATATTTT,CASSFPGLEGNTIYF
TRBV7-2,TRBJ1-2,NA,NA,TGTGCCAGCAGTTCCCCCTGGACAGTTCCCAACTATGGCTACACCTTC,CASSSPWTVPNYGYTF
TRBV7-9,TRBJ2-2,NA,NA,TGTGCCCAGGCGCCCCCGACGGCCGGGGAGCTGTTTTTT,CAQAPPTAGELFF
TRBV13,TRBJ2-3,NA,once,TGTGCCAGCAGCTCCACCCCATGGGGAACAGATACGCAGTATTTT,CASSSTPWGTDTQYF
TRBV4-1,TRBJ2-1,NA,NA,TGCGCCAGCAGCCAACGGGACACAGGCTATGAGCAGTTCTTC,CASSQRDTGYEQFF
TRBV7-2,TRBJ1-2,NA,NA,TGTGCCAGCAGCTTAGACGGGGGCTCCAACTATGGCTACACCTTC,CASSLDGGSNYGYTF
TRBV7-2,TRBJ2-7,NA,few,TGTGCCAGCAGCCAGCTCTACGAGCAGTACTTC,CASSQLYEQYF
TRBV9,TRBJ2-2,NA,NA,TGTGCCAGCAGCCCGCGACAGAACACCGGGGAGCTGTTTTTT,CASSPRQNTGELFF
TRBV6-5,TRBJ2-2,NA,NA,TGTGCCAGCGGCCTGAGTCCGATCACCGGGGAGCTGTTTTTT,CASGLSPITGELFF
TRBV7-9,TRBJ2-1,TRBD2,NA,TGTGCCAGCAGCAAACCGGGACTAGCACAAAATGAGCAGTTCTTC,CASSKPGLAQNEQFF
TRBV19,TRBJ2-2,NA,once,TGTGCCAGTAGTAGAAGCGACAGGACCGGGGAGCTGTTTTTT,CASSRSDRTGELFF
TRBV4-3,TRBJ2-7,TRBD2,NA,TGCGCCAGCAGCCGCGTCTACAGCGGGAGGTGGTACGAGCAGTACTTC,CASSRVYSGRWYEQYF
TRBV29-1,TRBJ1-2,TRBD1,once,TGCAGCGTTGAGGCTTACAGGGGGCGAGACGGCTACACCTTC,CSVEAYRGRDGYTF
TRBV18,TRBJ1-1,NA,NA,TGTGCCAGCCCACCATATGTCTGGGGGAGGTACACTGAAGCTTTCTTT,CASPPYVWGRYTEAFF
TRBV4-1,TRBJ2-7,NA,NA,TGCGCCAGCAGCCAAGTAGGCAGGTATTACGAGCAGTACTTC,CASSQVGRYYEQYF
TRBV28,TRBJ2-3,NA,NA,TGTGCCAGCAGTTTAGGGCAGGCGGGTTTAGATACGCAGTATTTT,CASSLGQAGLDTQYF
TRBV10-3,TRBJ2-3,NA,NA,TGTGCCATCAGTGTTGCTGGCGGGATGACAGATACGCAGTATTTT,CAISVAGGMTDTQYF
TRBV5-1,TRBJ2-2,TRBD1,NA,TGCGCCAGCAGCTTGGCCGGACAGGGTAGCACCGGGGAGCTGTTTTTT,CASSLAGQGSTGELFF
TRBV6-5,TRBJ2-7,NA,NA,TGTGCCAGCAGCCAGACTAGCTACGAGCAGTACTTC,CASSQTSYEQYF
TRBV7-9,TRBJ1-1,NA,NA,TGTGCCCCACGACGGGGGGGCACTGAAGCTTTCTTT,CAPRRGGTEAFF
TRBV6-6,TRBJ2-1,TRBD2,NA,TGTGCCAGCAGTCCTAGCGGATCCTACAATGAGCAGTTCTTC,CASSPSGSYNEQFF
TRBV5-1,TRBJ2-7,NA,NA,TGCGCCAGCAGCTTGGCCGCCGGGAATCCCTACGAGCAGTACTTC,CASSLAAGNPYEQYF
TRBV2,TRBJ2-3,TRBD2,NA,TGTGCCAGCAGTGAGGGCGGGGGGGGCGATACGCAGTATTTT,CASSEGGGGDTQYF
TRBV4-2,TRBJ2-7,TRBD1,NA,TGTGCCAGCAGCCACCCCGAAGGACAGGGGTCCTACGAGCAGTACTTC,CASSHPEGQGSYEQYF
TRBV2,TRBJ1-3,NA,NA,TGTGCCAGCAGACCAGCAGGAACTGGAAACACCATATATTTT,CASRPAGTGNTIYF
TRBV5-6,TRBJ2-3,NA,NA,TGTGCCAGCAGCTTGGCCCCAAGCACAGATACGCAGTATTTT,CASSLAPSTDTQYF
TRBV7-9,TRBJ2-7,NA,NA,TGTGCCAGCAGCCAGCCAGGGCGATACGAGCAGTACTTC,CASSQPGRYEQYF
TRBV15,TRBJ2-1,NA,NA,TGTGCCACCAGCAACCGGGACAACGCCCTACAGGGGCAGTTCTTC,CATSNRDNALQGQFF
TRBV5-6,TRBJ1-4,NA,NA,TGTGCCAGCAGCTTGGTTACAACTGAAAAACTGTTTTTT,CASSLVTTEKLFF
TRBV4-1,TRBJ2-3,NA,NA,TGCGCCAGCAGCCAAAGGACAAGAGGCACAGATACGCAGTATTTT,CASSQRTRGTDTQYF
TRBV19,TRBJ1-4,NA,NA,TGTGCCAGTACTGCGCAAACCTATGACGGGACTAATGAAAAACTGTTTTTT,CASTAQTYDGTNEKLFF
TRBV6-5,TRBJ2-3,NA,NA,TGTGCCAGCAAAATATTAGGAAGAGATACGCAGTATTTT,CASKILGRDTQYF
TRBV29-1,TRBJ1-3,NA,NA,TGCAGCGTCGCAGGCGACTCTGGAAACACCATATATTTT,CSVAGDSGNTIYF
TRBV6-1,TRBJ2-5,TRBD1,once,TGTGCCAGCACCCGGATGAGGGGGCGCCAAGAGACCCAGTACTTC,CASTRMRGRQETQYF
TRBV5-6,TRBJ1-6,NA,NA,TGTGCCAGCAGCTTGGAGACGGGACCCGGCTATAATTCACCCCTCCACTTT,CASSLETGPGYNSPLHF
TRBV11-3,TRBJ2-1,NA,once,TGTGCCAGCAGCTTAGACGACAATGAGCAGTTCTTC,CASSLDDNEQFF
TRBV29-1,TRBJ2-5,TRBD2,NA,TGCAGCGTTGCGCCGGGGGGGCAAGAGACCCAGTACTTC,CSVAPGGQETQYF
TRBV2,TRBJ2-3,NA,NA,TGTGCCAGCAGTTTCCGACAGGTCACAGATACGCAGTATTTT,CASSFRQVTDTQYF
TRBV4-1,TRBJ2-1,TRBD2,NA,TGCGCCAGCAGGCCGGGACTAGCGGGAACCAATGAGCAGTTCTTC,CASRPGLAGTNEQFF
TRBV29-1,TRBJ2-1,TRBD1,NA,TGCAGCGTTGAATTCCTCATAGAGGGACAGGAGCAGTTCTTC,CSVEFLIEGQEQFF
TRBV20-1,TRBJ2-1,NA,NA,TGCAGTGCAGGGGTCTACAATGAGCAGTTCTTC,CSAGVYNEQFF
TRBV19,TRBJ2-5,NA,NA,TGTGCCAGTAGTATTTACTGGGGGTGGGAGACCCAGTACTTC,CASSIYWGWETQYF